This TCR beta chain was found in a study of cytomegalovirus exposure and HLA in healthy donors. In the study overall: Genetic ancestry analysis placed about 84% of the 400 or so donors that were genotyped in the Caucasian-associated cluster. Study-level points and caveats: Clonal expansion was found to be greater in HLA-associated TCR beta chains than in equally common others in a later analysis. One variant, a missense change in DCLRE1C, was linked in a later analysis to TCR beta V- and J-gene trimming.

Germline CDR1 and CDR2: KGHSH and LQKENI. The CDR3 length is 15 residues. The V end lost 3 bases, the J end lost 4 bases, and 15 bases lay between the germline ends. To note about this clone: Its antigen is as yet unknown.

The PCR had 60 Vbeta and 13 Jbeta primers. Clones were sequenced by immunoSEQ multiplex PCR, and TCRdb holds only the in-frame ones, with some missing. The table has fewer than 200,000 clones, approximately 84% seen once. The rearrangement uses TRBV18 and TRBJ1-1; no clear D. The clonotype was recovered from a man between 18 and 29 years old in good health and CMV-seropositive. The specimen sequenced was PBMCs. CDR3 residues: CASSPNVKGGTEAFF. CDR3 sequence (DNA): TGTGCCAGCTCACCCAATGTCAAGGGAGGCACTGAAGCTTTCTTT. The full variable domain, in which reference TRBV18 and TRBJ1-1 provide the parts outside the CDR3, is NAGVMQNPRHLVRRRGQEARLRCSPMKGHSHVYWYRQLPEEGLKFMVYLQKENIIDESGMPKERFSAEFPKEGPSILRIQQVVRGDSAAYFCASSPNVKGGTEAFFGQGTRLTVV.